This TCR beta chain was found in a study of blood T cell repertoires in COVID-19. In the study overall: The analysed material was cDNA or gDNA that came from T cells, B-cell-depleted T cells, or PBMCs.

In the source study's methods: Counts of nucleated cells, estimated from reference gene primer amplification, were obtained. Some clones are missing from TCRdb's copy, which holds only in-frame ones; the method was immunoSEQ multiplex PCR. Clone size and the V and J calls come from that table; the DNA yielded D and trimming. The table has under 150,000 clones, roughly 88% seen once. This CDR3 has 15 amino acids. This TCR was recovered from a human donor in a cohort sampled during active COVID-19. The rearrangement links TRBV21-1 to TRBJ1-1; the D call TRBD1 from the table was never checked on the DNA. TRBV21-1 is marked as a pseudogene. Sequencing used peripheral blood. DNA of the CDR3: TGTGCCAGCAGCACTAGGACAGTAGGGAGCACTGAAGCTTTCTTT. It specifies CASSTRTVGSTEAFF.